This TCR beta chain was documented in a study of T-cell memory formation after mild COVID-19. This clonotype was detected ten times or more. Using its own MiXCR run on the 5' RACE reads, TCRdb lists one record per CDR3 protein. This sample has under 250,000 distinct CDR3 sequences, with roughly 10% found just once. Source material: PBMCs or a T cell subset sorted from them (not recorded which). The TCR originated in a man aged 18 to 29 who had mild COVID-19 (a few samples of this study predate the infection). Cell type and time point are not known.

CDR3 protein: CSANAFQRGVGGYTF. The CDR3 DNA sequence: TGCAGTGCTAATGCATTTCAAAGGGGGGTGGGTGGCTACACCTTC. The rearrangement joins TRBV20-1 to TRBJ1-2, with D possibly being TRBD1 (6 bases). The CDR3 consists of 15 residues. Germline CDR1 and CDR2: DFQATT and SNEGSKA (reference sequence). V dropped 4 bases and J dropped 7 bases, with 22 bases sitting between them.